The rows below give T cell receptor beta chains drawn from one sample of a study of blood T cell repertoires in COVID-19. Data came from immunoSEQ multiplex PCR; TCRdb stores just in-frame clones and leaves some out. The sample has some 150,000 clones, around 75% seen once. Sequenced: peripheral blood. The source of these receptors is a woman aged 80 or older with acute or convalescent COVID-19. Both conserved end residues are part of each CDR3. The D gene is left open where the match is weak. Rows may omit the clone size; those that give it use once, few, many or a size class.

clone size,V gene,J gene,D gene,CDR3 DNA,CDR3 protein
-,TRBV4-1,TRBJ1-3,-,TGCGCCAGCAGCCTAGACCGGGGAAACACCATATATTTT,CASSLDRGNTIYF
-,TRBV5-1,TRBJ2-1,-,TGCGCCAGCAGCCCCGGACAGTACAATGAGCAGTTCTTC,CASSPGQYNEQFF
-,TRBV28,TRBJ1-2,-,TGTGCCATCGCGGAGGGCCCCTCTTATGGCTACACCTTC,CAIAEGPSYGYTF
-,TRBV6-5,TRBJ1-2,-,TGTGCCACCACAATGGGGCCAAACTATGGCTACACCTTC,CATTMGPNYGYTF
-,TRBV5-4,TRBJ1-2,TRBD1,TGTGCCAGCAGGCAAGGACAGGGGGAGAACTATGGCTACACCTTC,CASRQGQGENYGYTF
-,TRBV6-6,TRBJ1-5,TRBD1,TGTGCCAGCAGCCGGAAGGACAGGGGGGCTCAGCCCCAGCATTTT,CASSRKDRGAQPQHF
once,TRBV20-1,TRBJ2-1,-,TGCAGTGCTAGTGAACTCGGGTTGAGGAATGAGCAGTTCTTC,CSASELGLRNEQFF
-,TRBV11-3,TRBJ2-4,-,TGTGCCAGCAGCAGGGGAGACGGGAGCGCCAAAAACATTCAGTACTTC,CASSRGDGSAKNIQYF
-,TRBV2,TRBJ1-2,-,TGTGCCAGCAAGGGGTATGGTGGCTACACCTTC,CASKGYGGYTF
once,TRBV9,TRBJ1-3,-,TGTGCCAGCAGCACCGAGACTGGAAACACCATATATTTT,CASSTETGNTIYF
few,TRBV2,TRBJ2-7,TRBD2,TGTGCCAGCAATCCACTAGCGGAGCTACGCTCCTACGAGCAGTACTTC,CASNPLAELRSYEQYF
-,TRBV11-2,TRBJ2-2,TRBD1,TGTGCCAGCAGCCACCGGGACAGGGGGGAGCTGTTTTTT,CASSHRDRGELFF
-,TRBV5-4,TRBJ2-3,TRBD1,TGTGCCAGCAGCTTGCAGGGGGCGTCGGATACGCAGTATTTT,CASSLQGASDTQYF
-,TRBV9,TRBJ2-2,TRBD2,TGTGCCAGCAGCGGTAGCGGGAGGGCCTTGGGCGGGGAGCTGTTTTTT,CASSGSGRALGGELFF
-,TRBV30,TRBJ2-1,TRBD1,TGTGCCTGGGGACAGGGGAGCCACAATGAGCAGTTCTTC,CAWGQGSHNEQFF
-,TRBV2,TRBJ1-2,TRBD1,TGTGCCAGCAGGGCTCGACAGGGGGTAGTAAACTATGGCTACACCTTC,CASRARQGVVNYGYTF
-,TRBV30,TRBJ1-2,TRBD1,TGTGCCTGGAACAGGGGAGGTTGGGATGGCTACACCTTC,CAWNRGGWDGYTF
-,TRBV15,TRBJ2-1,-,TGTGCCACCAGGCCATTCCTAGGAGCGACGTTCTTC,CATRPFLGATFF
-,TRBV27,TRBJ1-4,-,TGTGCCAGCAGTTTATATGGACAGAGCGAAAAACTGTTTTTT,CASSLYGQSEKLFF
-,TRBV11-2,TRBJ2-3,TRBD2,TGTGCCAGCAGCGTCCTAGCGGGGGGGACAGATACGCAGTATTTT,CASSVLAGGTDTQYF
-,TRBV3-1/TRBV3-2,TRBJ2-5,-,TGTGCCAGCAGCCGGACAGCTACTAAAGAGACCCAGTACTTC,CASSRTATKETQYF
-,TRBV21-1,TRBJ1-1,-,TGTGCCAGCAGCAAAGTCTCAAAGCGCTCGATAGGGGGACGGTTGAACACTGAAGCTTTCTTT,CASSKVSKRSIGGRLNTEAFF
once,TRBV6-5,TRBJ1-1,-,TGTGCCAGCATGGCACAACGAAACCGTGGTACTGAAGCTTTCTTT,CASMAQRNRGTEAFF
-,TRBV28,TRBJ1-1,-,TGTGCCAGCAGTTTATTGATGAACAGGAACGGTGGCACTGAAGCTTTCTTT,CASSLLMNRNGGTEAFF
-,TRBV5-1,TRBJ2-5,TRBD2,TGCGCCAGCAGCTTTGAGCGGGGGGGCGGAGAGACCCAGTACTTC,CASSFERGGGETQYF
once,TRBV28,TRBJ2-5,-,TGTGCCACCGCGGACAGTGCGTACCAAGAGACCCAGTACTTC,CATADSAYQETQYF
-,TRBV24-1,TRBJ2-7,TRBD1,TGTGCCGTAGGGAGCAGGACAGGGGGCCTCGAGCAGTACTTC,CAVGSRTGGLEQYF
once,TRBV6-5,TRBJ2-7,TRBD1,TGTGCCAGCACTCGTCGACAGGGGGTCTACGAGCAGTACTTC,CASTRRQGVYEQYF
-,TRBV27,TRBJ2-3,TRBD2,TGTGCCAGCAGTCAACTGCGGGAGGCGAGTACAGATACGCAGTATTTT,CASSQLREASTDTQYF
-,TRBV18,TRBJ2-7,-,TGTGCCAGCTCACCTCCGGTAAGCAGGGCAGCCAACGAGCAGTACTTC,CASSPPVSRAANEQYF
-,TRBV2,TRBJ2-3,-,TGTGCCAGCAGTGAAGCGTACCGAGGAGATACGCAGTATTTT,CASSEAYRGDTQYF
-,TRBV14,TRBJ2-3,-,TGTGCCAGCAGTCGATCGAGGGTGCGAAGCACAGATACGCAGTATTTT,CASSRSRVRSTDTQYF
few,TRBV19,TRBJ2-7,TRBD2,TGTGCCAGTAGTATAGAGTTGACTAGCGTCGGCTACGAGCAGTACTTC,CASSIELTSVGYEQYF
-,TRBV7-9,TRBJ2-2,-,TGTGCCAGCAGCTTAGCAGGAGGGACCGGGGAGCTGTTTTTT,CASSLAGGTGELFF
-,TRBV7-2,TRBJ2-7,-,TGTGCCAGCAGCAAATGGACTAACTACGAGCAGTACTTC,CASSKWTNYEQYF
-,TRBV2,TRBJ1-4,-,TGTGCCAGCAGTGATACAGGGTCATTTAATGAAAAACTGTTTTTT,CASSDTGSFNEKLFF
-,TRBV6-5,TRBJ1-4,-,TGTGCCAGCAGGCAGCCCGGGACAAGGAGAGAAAAACTGTTTTTT,CASRQPGTRREKLFF
once,TRBV5-1,TRBJ2-2,TRBD2,TGCGCCAGCAGAAGCGGGGGGAACACCGGGGAGCTGTTTTTT,CASRSGGNTGELFF
once,TRBV4-2,TRBJ2-3,TRBD2,TGTGCCAGCAGCCGGGGGGGGAGCACAGATACGCAGTATTTT,CASSRGGSTDTQYF
few,TRBV5-4,TRBJ1-6,-,TGTGCCAGCCGGGACACTTATAATTCACCCCTCCACTTT,CASRDTYNSPLHF
few,TRBV15,TRBJ2-7,-,TGTGCCACCAGCAGAGATCTGGGGACTTCCTACGAGCAGTACTTC,CATSRDLGTSYEQYF
-,TRBV4-1,TRBJ2-7,-,TGCGCCAGCAGCCGGGACCCAGGGGATTCCTACGAGCAGTACTTC,CASSRDPGDSYEQYF
once,TRBV6-2/TRBV6-3,TRBJ1-2,TRBD1,TGTGCCAGCAGTTACCGGGACAGGTTCTATGGCTACACCTTC,CASSYRDRFYGYTF
-,TRBV5-8,TRBJ2-7,TRBD2,TGTGCCAGCAGCTTTGCGGGAGGTACCACCTACGAGCAGTACTTC,CASSFAGGTTYEQYF
-,TRBV2,TRBJ1-4,-,TGTGCCAGCAGTGACTCGGAGGCAACTAATGAAAAACTGTTTTTT,CASSDSEATNEKLFF